This T cell receptor (beta chain) was observed in a study of T cell responses to AZD1222 COVID-19 vaccine. Broader study findings: Distributed over spike, vaccine-associated CD4 TCRs predominated at 160-218 and 743-854.

Sequencing was performed with immunoSEQ multiplex PCR; in TCRdb, only in-frame clones are kept and a portion is missing. Of approximately 80,000 clones listed, less than 95% were seen once; the top ten hold more than 2.5%. This clone was seen just once. The antigen is unknown. CDR1 GTSNPN and CDR2 SVGIG come from the germline V gene (reference sequence). This CDR3 comprises 12 residues. Between the trimmed V and J ends, which lost 6 bases and 2 bases, there was a span of 10 bases. The sample here was peripheral blood, taken 28 days after the second AZD1222 dose. The sequence was obtained from an adult who received the AZD1222 COVID-19 vaccine. The chain combines TRBV30 with TRBJ1-2, with D possibly matching TRBD1 (5 bases). CDR3 DNA: TGTGCCTGCATCGACAGAAACTATGGCTACACCTTC. Its translation is CACIDRNYGYTF.